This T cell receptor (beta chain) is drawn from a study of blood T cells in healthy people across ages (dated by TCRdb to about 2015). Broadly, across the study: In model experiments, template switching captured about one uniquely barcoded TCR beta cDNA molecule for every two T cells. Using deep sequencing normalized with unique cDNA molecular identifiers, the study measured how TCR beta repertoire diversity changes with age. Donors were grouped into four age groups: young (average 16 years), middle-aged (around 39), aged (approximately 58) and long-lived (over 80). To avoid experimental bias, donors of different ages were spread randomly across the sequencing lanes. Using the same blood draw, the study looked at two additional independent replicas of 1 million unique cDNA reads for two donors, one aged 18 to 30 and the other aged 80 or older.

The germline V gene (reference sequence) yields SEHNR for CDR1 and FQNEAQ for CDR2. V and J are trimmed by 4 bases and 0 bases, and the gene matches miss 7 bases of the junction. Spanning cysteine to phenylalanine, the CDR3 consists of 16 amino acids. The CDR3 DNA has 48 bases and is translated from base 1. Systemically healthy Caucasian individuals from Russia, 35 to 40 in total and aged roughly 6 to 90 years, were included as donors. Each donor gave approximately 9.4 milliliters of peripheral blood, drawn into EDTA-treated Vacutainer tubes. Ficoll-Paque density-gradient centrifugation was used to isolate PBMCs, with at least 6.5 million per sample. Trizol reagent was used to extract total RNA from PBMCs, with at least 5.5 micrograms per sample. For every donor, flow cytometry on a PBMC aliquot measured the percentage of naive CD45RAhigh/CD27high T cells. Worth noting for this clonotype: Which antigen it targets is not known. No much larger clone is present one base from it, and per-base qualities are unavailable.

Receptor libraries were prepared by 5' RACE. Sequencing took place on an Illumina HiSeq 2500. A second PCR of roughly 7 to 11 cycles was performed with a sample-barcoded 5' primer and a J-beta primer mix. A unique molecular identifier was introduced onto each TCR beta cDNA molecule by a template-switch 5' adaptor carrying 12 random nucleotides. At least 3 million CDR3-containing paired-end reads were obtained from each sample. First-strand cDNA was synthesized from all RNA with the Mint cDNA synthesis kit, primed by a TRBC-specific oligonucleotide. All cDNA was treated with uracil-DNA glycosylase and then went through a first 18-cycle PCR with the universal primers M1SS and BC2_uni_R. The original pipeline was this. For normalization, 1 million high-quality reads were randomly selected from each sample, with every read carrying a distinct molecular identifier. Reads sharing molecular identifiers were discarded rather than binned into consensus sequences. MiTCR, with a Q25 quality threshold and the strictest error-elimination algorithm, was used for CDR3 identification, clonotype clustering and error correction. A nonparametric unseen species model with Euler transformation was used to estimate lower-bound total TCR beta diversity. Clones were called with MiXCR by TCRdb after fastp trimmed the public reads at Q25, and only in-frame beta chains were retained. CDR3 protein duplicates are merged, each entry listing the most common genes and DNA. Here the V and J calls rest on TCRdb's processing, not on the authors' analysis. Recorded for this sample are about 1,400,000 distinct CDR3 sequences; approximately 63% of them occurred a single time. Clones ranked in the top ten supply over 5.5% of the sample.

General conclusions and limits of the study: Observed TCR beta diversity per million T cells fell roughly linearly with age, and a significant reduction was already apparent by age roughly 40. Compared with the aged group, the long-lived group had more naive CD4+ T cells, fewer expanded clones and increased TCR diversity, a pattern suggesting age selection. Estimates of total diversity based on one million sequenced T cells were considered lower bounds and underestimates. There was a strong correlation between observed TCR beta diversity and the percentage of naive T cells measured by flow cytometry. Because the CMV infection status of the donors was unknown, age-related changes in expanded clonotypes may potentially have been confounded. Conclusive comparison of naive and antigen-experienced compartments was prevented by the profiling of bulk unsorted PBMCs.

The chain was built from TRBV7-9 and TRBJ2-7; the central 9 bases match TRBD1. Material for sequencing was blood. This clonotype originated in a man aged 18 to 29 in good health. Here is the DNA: TGTGCCAGCAGCTACGGGACAGGGAGGCCCTCCTACGAGCAGTACTTC. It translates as CASSYGTGRPSYEQYF.